A selection of T cell receptor beta chains follows, all from one sample in a study of blood T cell repertoires in COVID-19. Assay: immunoSEQ multiplex PCR; the TCRdb copy retains only in-frame clones and omits some. This table has 66,000 or so clones, about 86% appearing once. The specimen was peripheral blood. The source of these receptors is a man aged 45-65 years with active COVID-19. Each CDR3 is given with its conserved first and last residue. The D gene is left open where the match is weak. Rows may omit the clone size; those that give it use once, few, many or a size class.

V gene	J gene	clone size	D gene	CDR3 DNA	CDR3 protein
TRBV4-1	TRBJ2-5	-	TRBD2	TGCGCCAGCAGCCAAGGGACTAGCTTTCAGACCCAGTACTTC	CASSQGTSFQTQYF
TRBV11-2	TRBJ2-1	-	-	TGTGCCAGCAGCCTTAAACGGGGGTGGTTTGAGCAGTTCTTC	CASSLKRGWFEQFF
TRBV6-1	TRBJ2-3	-	TRBD1	TGTGCCAGCAATTCCGAGGGGGCAGCGGCAGATACGCAGTATTTT	CASNSEGAAADTQYF
TRBV7-9	TRBJ2-2	-	TRBD2	TGTGCCAGCAGCTCCCCTAGCGGGTACACCGGGGAGCTGTTTTTT	CASSSPSGYTGELFF
TRBV19	TRBJ2-1	-	TRBD1	TGTGCCAGTAGTAGACAGGGGGTGATTTTAAGCAATGAGCAGTTCTTC	CASSRQGVILSNEQFF
TRBV24-1	TRBJ1-1	-	TRBD1	TGTGCCACCAGTGATTCGGCCTACCAGGGGGCTGGCGGCACTGAAGCTTTCTTT	CATSDSAYQGAGGTEAFF
TRBV15	TRBJ2-2	-	TRBD2	TGTGCCACCAGCAGAGGGCGGGAGATTGCCGGGGAGCTGTTTTTT	CATSRGREIAGELFF
TRBV5-5	TRBJ2-1	-	-	TGTGCCAGCAGCTGGGGGGCTAGCGGTCTCAATGAGCAGTTCTTC	CASSWGASGLNEQFF
TRBV7-9	TRBJ1-1	-	TRBD1	TGTGCCAGCAGCCCGCAGGGGGCCGCCACTGAAGCTTTCTTT	CASSPQGAATEAFF
TRBV28	TRBJ2-1	-	-	TGTGCCAGCAGTTTAGGGCTTCCCTACAATGAGCAGTTCTTC	CASSLGLPYNEQFF
TRBV19	TRBJ2-4	-	TRBD2	TGTGCCAGTAGTATTAACGGGAGGGCCTCGGGCAAAAACATTCAGTACTTC	CASSINGRASGKNIQYF
TRBV6-6	TRBJ2-3	once	-	TGTGCCACGAAAGTGGCGGCTAACACAGATACGCAGTATTTT	CATKVAANTDTQYF
TRBV11-2	TRBJ2-7	-	-	TGTGCCAGCAGCTTAGTGTACACAGCCTCCTACGAGCAGTACTTC	CASSLVYTASYEQYF
TRBV19	TRBJ2-5	-	TRBD1	TGTGCCAGTAGTATTCGACAGGGGATTGGGGAGACCCAGTACTTC	CASSIRQGIGETQYF
TRBV7-9	TRBJ1-4	-	TRBD1	TGTGCCAGCAGCTTAGATTGGCAGGGGGCCTCTGAAAAACTGTTTTTT	CASSLDWQGASEKLFF
TRBV24-1	TRBJ2-1	-	-	TGTGCCACCAGTGACAGAGGTGGCTTTGAGCAGTTCTTC	CATSDRGGFEQFF
TRBV6-5	TRBJ2-2	-	TRBD1	TGTGCCAGCAGTCAACCGGGACAGGCTACCGGGGAGCTGTTTTTT	CASSQPGQATGELFF
TRBV2	TRBJ2-1	-	TRBD2	TGTGCCAGCAGGCGGACTAGCGGAGTCAATGAGCAGTTCTTC	CASRRTSGVNEQFF
TRBV18	TRBJ2-1	-	-	TGTGCCAGCTCACCCCTCTACAATGAGCAGTTCTTC	CASSPLYNEQFF
TRBV7-2	TRBJ2-4	-	-	TGTGCCAGCAGCTCCGGGTCAGAGAAAAACATTCAGTACTTC	CASSSGSEKNIQYF
TRBV19	TRBJ1-2	-	TRBD1	TGTGCCAGTAGTCCCTGGACAGGGTATGGGGACGGCTACACCTTC	CASSPWTGYGDGYTF
TRBV7-9	TRBJ2-2	-	-	TGTGCCAGCAGGGGTGGAGGGAACACCGGGGAGCTGTTTTTT	CASRGGGNTGELFF
TRBV6-5	TRBJ1-1	-	TRBD1	TGTGCCAGCAGTTACGGAGGGGGCAGTAGCACTGAAGCTTTCTTT	CASSYGGGSSTEAFF
TRBV10-3	TRBJ2-3	-	TRBD1	TGTGCCATCAGGGGGGACAGGGGGGCAGATACGCAGTATTTT	CAIRGDRGADTQYF
TRBV3-1/TRBV3-2	TRBJ2-5	-	TRBD2	TGTGCCAGCAGCCAGAGGACTAGCGGGAGGTCGGAGACCCAGTACTTC	CASSQRTSGRSETQYF
TRBV2	TRBJ2-3	-	-	TGTGCCGGGGGCTTACTGGGCACAGATACGCAGTATTTT	CAGGLLGTDTQYF
TRBV24-1	TRBJ2-5	-	TRBD2	TGTGCCACCAGTGATCCCCGAGCGGGAGGTAGTGAGACCCAGTACTTC	CATSDPRAGGSETQYF
TRBV9	TRBJ2-7	once	-	TGTGCCAGCAGCGGTACTGGGAGCTCCTACGAGCAGTACTTC	CASSGTGSSYEQYF
TRBV5-1	TRBJ2-7	-	TRBD1	TGCGCCAGCAGCTCCCAGGACAGGGCCTACGAGCAGTACTTC	CASSSQDRAYEQYF
TRBV25-1	TRBJ2-6	-	-	TGTGCCAGCAGTGAATCACAGACCTCTGGGGCCAACGTCCTGACTTTC	CASSESQTSGANVLTF
TRBV19	TRBJ2-3	-	TRBD1	TGTGCCAGTAGTCCCTACCGGGACAGGGACCCAGATACGCAGTATTTT	CASSPYRDRDPDTQYF
TRBV30	TRBJ2-5	-	TRBD2	TGTGCCTGGAGTTTTAGCGGGGGGGTACAGACCCAGTACTTC	CAWSFSGGVQTQYF
TRBV11-1	TRBJ2-1	once	-	TGTGCCAGCAGCTTAGCGAGGGCGCCCAGGAGCAATGAGCAGTTCTTC	CASSLARAPRSNEQFF
TRBV11-2	TRBJ1-2	-	-	TGTGCCAGCAGCTTAGGCCCCAGTTCCAACTATGGCTACACCTTC	CASSLGPSSNYGYTF
TRBV4-2	TRBJ2-3	-	TRBD1	TGTGCCAGCAGCCAAAGGGACAGAAGGGGGCAACTTTCCGACACAGATACGCAGTATTTT	CASSQRDRRGQLSDTDTQYF
TRBV12-5	TRBJ1-6	once	TRBD1	TGTGCTAGCTCACCGGGACAGGATGCTTCACCCCTCCACTTT	CASSPGQDASPLHF
TRBV4-1	TRBJ2-1	-	-	TGCGCCAGCAGCCAAGGATGGGGGCCTTTCAATGAGCAGTTCTTC	CASSQGWGPFNEQFF
TRBV28	TRBJ1-4	-	-	TGTGCCAGCAGTTTAAAGTCGAGGCAGACCAATAATGAAAAACTGTTTTTT	CASSLKSRQTNNEKLFF
TRBV6-5	TRBJ1-5	-	TRBD1	TGTGCCAGCGGAAAAGGGACAGCTAATCAGCCCCAGCATTTT	CASGKGTANQPQHF
TRBV5-1	TRBJ1-3	-	TRBD1	TGCGCCAGCAGCTCTGGACAGGGGAACTCTGGAAACACCATATATTTT	CASSSGQGNSGNTIYF
TRBV18	TRBJ1-5	-	-	TGTGCCAGCTCAGCGGACTTTAATCAGCCCCAGCATTTT	CASSADFNQPQHF
TRBV5-4	TRBJ1-2	once	-	TGTGCCAGCAGCTTGGGGGGCCTCACCTATGGCTACACCTTC	CASSLGGLTYGYTF
TRBV2	TRBJ2-7	few	-	TGTGCCAGCAGTGGGAGGCGTAACTCCTACGAGCAGTACTTC	CASSGRRNSYEQYF
TRBV19	TRBJ1-1	-	-	TGTGCCAGTAGCACAGGGATTGAAGCTTTCTTT	CASSTGIEAFF
TRBV4-1	TRBJ2-5	-	-	TGCGCCAGCAGCCAACCCACCGGGGAGACCCAGTACTTC	CASSQPTGETQYF
TRBV24-1	TRBJ2-3	-	TRBD2	TGTGCCACCAGTGATACTAGCGGGGTCACAGATACGCAGTATTTT	CATSDTSGVTDTQYF
TRBV7-2	TRBJ2-3	-	-	TGTGCCAGCAGCTTCATTAGCGGAAATACGCAGTATTTT	CASSFISGNTQYF
TRBV2	TRBJ2-7	-	TRBD2	TGTGCCAGCAGCAAACTAGCGGGGGGCACCTACGAGCAGTACTTC	CASSKLAGGTYEQYF
TRBV12-3/TRBV12-4	TRBJ2-1	-	-	TGTGCCAGCACCCTAGACCTCCTAAAGGAGCAGTTCTTC	CASTLDLLKEQFF
TRBV11-2	TRBJ1-6	-	TRBD1	TGTGCCAGCAGCTTTTCCCAGGGGGCTAATTCACCCCTCCACTTT	CASSFSQGANSPLHF
TRBV6-6	TRBJ2-5	-	TRBD2	TGTGCCAGCAGCCTCGGGGGGGCCCAGTACTTC	CASSLGGAQYF
TRBV19	TRBJ1-2	-	-	TGTGCCAGTAATTCCGGGGGGCAGCTTGGCTACACCTTC	CASNSGGQLGYTF
TRBV27	TRBJ2-1	once	TRBD2	TGTGCCAGCAGTCTCTCAGGGACTAGCGGGAGGGCCGCGTTCTTC	CASSLSGTSGRAAFF
TRBV15	TRBJ2-1	-	TRBD2	TGTGCCACCAGCGATAGCGGGAGGGCCCTCAATGAGCAGTTCTTC	CATSDSGRALNEQFF
TRBV11-3	TRBJ2-2	-	TRBD1	TGTGCCAGCAGCAAGGGACAGGGGGCTACCGGGGAGCTGTTTTTT	CASSKGQGATGELFF
TRBV19	TRBJ2-3	-	TRBD2	TGTGCCAGTAGTTCTAGCGGGACCGGCACAGATACGCAGTATTTT	CASSSSGTGTDTQYF
TRBV19	TRBJ1-4	-	TRBD1	TGTGCCAGTAGTGGTCCTCCAGGGGGAACTAATGAAAAACTGTTTTTT	CASSGPPGGTNEKLFF
TRBV6-4	TRBJ2-3	-	-	TGTGCCAGCAGTGACTCCCATTCAGATACGCAGTATTTT	CASSDSHSDTQYF
TRBV4-2	TRBJ1-5	-	-	TGTGCCAGCAGCCAAGATAGGTGGGGCTATCAGCCCCAGCATTTT	CASSQDRWGYQPQHF
TRBV28	TRBJ2-2	once	-	TGTGCCAGCAGTCCGCGCCTGCGGGGCGGCACCGGGGAGCTGTTTTTT	CASSPRLRGGTGELFF